These 21 T cell receptor beta chains were all obtained from the same sample, sequenced in a study of cytomegalovirus exposure and HLA in healthy donors. Both 60 Vbeta primers and 13 Jbeta primers went into the PCR. Assay used: immunoSEQ multiplex PCR; TCRdb lists only in-frame clones, some missing. The sample lists about 150,000 clones; about 8.9% were seen once. Material: PBMCs. Receptors originate from a man aged 45-65 years in good health and CMV-seronegative.

This clone was counted between two and nine times. This sequence joins TRBV6-5 and TRBJ2-7, with 11 bases fitting TRBD1. This CDR3 has 15 residues. Germline lookup yields CDR1 MNHEY and CDR2 SVGAGI. The J segment lost 4 bases and the V segment lost 6 bases, leaving 8 bases of the junction unmatched. The CDR3 region has the DNA TGTGCCAGCAGCACCACCGGGACAGGGGGTTACGAGCAGTACTTC. Its protein product is CASSTTGTGGYEQYF.

This clone turned up a few times. The chain uses TRBV29-1 and TRBJ2-3, with 8 bases fitting TRBD1. Germline CDR1 is SQVTM and CDR2 is ANQGSEA. After removal of 7 bases from V and 7 bases from J, the junction contained 4 bases not matched to a gene. The length of the CDR3 is 11 residues. The CDR3: CSEGTGNTQYF. CDR3 nucleotide sequence: TGCAGCGAAGGGACAGGAAATACGCAGTATTTT.

With regard to this clone: The identical CDR3 is also encoded by other nucleotide sequences in the sample. J is TRBJ2-5 and V is TRBV28, with 8 nucleotides matching TRBD2. Germline V gene lookup returns CDR1 MDHEN and CDR2 SYDVKM. The CDR3 spans 15 residues. V lost 2 bases and J lost 2; bases outside the gene matches: 4. The CDR3 here is CASSLTSGGQETQYF. The CDR3 nucleotides read TGTGCCAGCAGTTTAACTAGCGGAGGGCAAGAGACCCAGTACTTC.

The chain joins TRBV19 to TRBJ2-7, with D perhaps matching TRBD1 (6 bases). Between the trimmed V and J ends, which lost 3 bases and 3 bases, there was a span of 12 bases. CDR3 length: 14 residues. Germline-derived CDR1 and CDR2 are LNHDA and SQIVND (reference sequence). The DNA of the CDR3 is TGTGCCAGTAGTATTGGGGGCAGGGACTACGAGCAGTACTTC. Translating it yields CASSIGGRDYEQYF.

J is TRBJ2-7 and V is TRBV15; 7 bases align to TRBD1. In germline, CDR1 is LNHNV, CDR2 YYDKDF (reference sequence). The CDR3 has 15 residues. V gave up 7 bases and J gave up 1 base; unmatched junction bases: 10. The DNA for the CDR3 is TGTGCCACCATTACCGTGCACAGGGGTTCCTACGAGCAGTACTTC. This sequence encodes CATITVHRGSYEQYF.

This clone was counted between two and nine times. CDR3 amino acids: CASSSRAGGRAREQFF. CDR3 sequence (DNA): TGTGCCAGCAGTTCTCGGGCCGGCGGGAGGGCCCGAGAGCAGTTCTTC. The genes are TRBV7-8 and TRBJ2-1, with 9 bases identical to TRBD2. The CDR3 is 16 residues long. Germline values: CDR1 SGHVS, CDR2 FQNEAQ. The V gene end was trimmed by 6 bases and the J gene end by 10 bases; junction bases not matched to a gene: 16.

V is TRBV5-1 and J is TRBJ1-2; D not resolved. This CDR3 has 12 residues. From germline, CDR1 is SGHRS and CDR2 YFSETQ. V lost 4 bases and J 4 bases, leaving 8 bases between the germline ends. This CDR3 is CASSAGGYGYTF. In DNA, the CDR3 is TGCGCCAGCAGCGCGGGAGGCTATGGCTACACCTTC.

This clone was observed a few times. The rearrangement joins TRBV18 to TRBJ2-3, with 7 bases matching TRBD2. This CDR3 comprises 16 residues. Germline V lookup: CDR1 KGHSH, CDR2 LQKENI. With 4 bases clipped from V and 0 bases from J, the junction kept 7 bases outside the gene matches. The CDR3 loop is CASSLLTSTSTDTQYF. The CDR3 DNA reads as TGTGCCAGCTCACTCCTGACTAGCACTAGCACAGATACGCAGTATTTT.

This clone came up a few times. One end of the junction does not line up with germline, which may come from a read error. The chain uses TRBV28 and TRBJ1-2; tentatively, D is TRBD1 (5 bases). Germline V lookup: CDR1 MDHEN, CDR2 SYDVKM. CDR3 size: 18 residues. CDR3 in amino acids: CAGSLPIGSGRQSYGYTF. The CDR3 DNA sequence: TGTGCCGGCAGTTTACCGATTGGATCCGGCCGACAGAGCTATGGCTACACCTTC.

As concerns this clone: The identical CDR3 is also encoded by other nucleotide sequences in the sample. The chain joins TRBV18 to TRBJ1-1; D possibly corresponds to TRBD1 (5 bases). The V end lost 6 bases, the J end lost 0 bases, and 8 bases lay between the germline ends. Per the germline V gene, CDR1 is KGHSH and CDR2 is LQKENI. The CDR3 sequence is 13 residues long. The CDR3 DNA follows: TGTGCCAGCTCGGACAAATTGAACACTGAAGCTTTCTTT. This encodes CASSDKLNTEAFF.

This clone was found a few times. The chain carries TRBV4-2 and TRBJ2-1, with 10 bases lining up with TRBD2. The CDR3 contains 17 residues. V lost 6 bases, J lost 1 base, and 9 bases stayed unmatched. Germline V CDR1 and CDR2: LGHNA, YNFKEQ. CDR3 loop: CASSQTTSGASYNEQFF. The CDR3 nucleotides read TGTGCCAGCAGTCAGACTACTAGCGGGGCTTCCTACAATGAGCAGTTCTTC.

The V and J genes are TRBV5-1 and TRBJ1-1, with 8 bases fitting TRBD1. CDR3 length: 14 residues. The V gene end was trimmed by 3 bases and the J gene end by 5 bases; junction bases not matched to a gene: 6. Per germline, CDR1 SGHRS and CDR2 YFSETQ. The CDR3 here is CASSSGQGWTEAFF. CDR3 nucleotides: TGCGCCAGCAGCTCTGGACAGGGATGGACTGAAGCTTTCTTT.

The V call is TRBV27, the J call TRBJ2-7, with D possibly TRBD2 on 6 matching bases. V lost 5 bases, J lost 6 bases, and 17 bases lay in between. Germline values: CDR1 MNHEY, CDR2 SMNVEV (reference sequence). The CDR3 has 14 amino acids. CDR3 sequence (DNA): TGTGCCAGCAGTCGAGGGACTCATCAGGGCGAGCAGTACTTC. It encodes CASSRGTHQGEQYF.

The chain carries TRBV19 and TRBJ1-1; D is unclear. CDR3 length equals 10 residues. The germline V gene has CDR1 LNHDA and CDR2 SQIVND (reference sequence). CDR3 region: CSPGWGEAFF. As DNA, the CDR3 is TGTTCTCCGGGGTGGGGTGAAGCTTTCTTT.

This rearrangement joins TRBV7-9 to TRBJ2-1; 7 positions agree with TRBD1. This CDR3 is 18 amino acids long. The trim removed 2 bases at V and 0 bases at J, leaving 10 bases unmatched. Germline lookup yields CDR1 SEHNR and CDR2 FQNEAQ (reference sequence). The CDR3 coding sequence is TGTGCCAGCAGCTTAAGGGTCGGGTCAGGGGGCTCCTACAATGAGCAGTTCTTC. This gives the protein CASSLRVGSGGSYNEQFF.

In this sample, this clone turned up a few times. The chain is built from TRBV28 and TRBJ1-1, with TRBD1 matching over 8 bases. The junction had 5 bases not matched to a gene; V was cut back by 5 bases and J by 3 bases. The CDR3 spans 14 residues. The germline CDR1 and CDR2 sequences are MDHEN and SYDVKM. This CDR3 is CASSPLQGDTEAFF. In DNA, the CDR3 is TGTGCCAGCAGTCCTCTACAGGGGGACACTGAAGCTTTCTTT. The full variable domain, its missing parts supplied by reference TRBV28 and TRBJ1-1, is DVKVTQSSRYLVKRTGEKVFLECVQDMDHENMFWYRQDPGLGLRLIYFSYDVKMKEKGDIPEGYSVSREKKERFSLILESASTNQTSMYLCASSPLQGDTEAFFGQGTRLTVV.

The chain couples TRBV4-1 to TRBJ2-2; D might be TRBD1 (5 bases). With 4 bases removed from V and 1 base from J, the gap between germline ends came to 13 bases. The CDR3 sequence is 16 residues long. The germline CDR1 and CDR2 sequences are MGHRA and YSYEKL. This chain's CDR3 is CASSRRAGQNTGELFF. CDR3 bases: TGCGCCAGCAGCCGTAGGGCAGGGCAGAACACCGGGGAGCTGTTTTTT.

The V and J genes are TRBV28 and TRBJ2-3; no clear D. The ends were cut back, 3 bases at V and 1 base at J, with 11 bases in the middle. The CDR3 consists of 15 residues. CDR1 MDHEN and CDR2 SYDVKM come from the germline V gene. The CDR3 DNA reads as TGTGCCAGCAGTTTCTCACCGACTCGCACAGATACGCAGTATTTT. It is translated as CASSFSPTRTDTQYF.

This clone was picked up a small number of times. The chain is built from TRBV21-1 and TRBJ2-7; TRBD1 was called by the table and not checked on the DNA. TRBV21-1 is noted as a pseudogene. The CDR3 consists of 22 residues. For the CDR3, the DNA is TGTGCCAGCAGCAAAGATCGTACGGCTCTGACAGGGAGGTCTAGTAATTCCTACGAGCAGTACTTC. Translation gives CASSKDRTALTGRSSNSYEQYF.

The chain is built from TRBV5-1 and TRBJ1-1; D is undetermined. The V and J ends lost 5 bases and 4 bases respectively, with 18 bases between them. The CDR3 consists of 15 residues. Germline V CDR1 and CDR2: SGHRS, YFSETQ. DNA of the CDR3: TGCGCCAGCAGGAGGGAGACGCTTGTTGGCACTGAAGCTTTCTTT. Translating gives CASRRETLVGTEAFF.

The gene calls are TRBV11-2 and TRBJ2-3; tentatively, D is TRBD2 (5 bases). The length of the CDR3 is 13 residues. In germline, CDR1 is SGHAT, CDR2 FQNNGV. Trimming took 5 bases from V and 6 from J, leaving 12 bases between them. CDR3 residues: CASSRGLEDTQYF. CDR3 nucleotides: TGTGCCAGCAGCAGAGGGTTGGAGGATACGCAGTATTTT.